One sample yielded the 19 T cell receptor beta chains listed below, sequenced in a study of T cells expressing NK-cell markers. With the 5' RACE reads reprocessed, TCRdb shows one record per CDR3 protein and no DNA. The ten most abundant clones cover around 5% of a sample with roughly 390,000 distinct CDR3 sequences. Input material: blood T cells: a sorted CD56 or NKG2C T cell subset, CD4+ or CD8+ T cells, or bulk PBMC T cells (not recorded which). These receptors all come from a man aged 18 to 69 in good health.

V gene TRBV7-8 combines with J gene TRBJ2-1; TCRdb gives TRBD1 as the D gene, but with no DNA this cannot be confirmed. There are 15 residues in the CDR3. The germline V gene encodes CDR1 SGHVS and CDR2 FQNEAQ. The CDR3 here is CASGLQGRIYNEQFF.

The V call is TRBV20-1, the J call TRBJ1-1; there is no DNA to check the TCRdb D call of TRBD1. This CDR3 has 12 residues. The germline V gene encodes CDR1 DFQATT and CDR2 SNEGSKA (reference sequence). This chain's CDR3 is CSAKPQGRSAFF.

V is TRBV19 and J is TRBJ2-1; as DNA is missing, the TRBD1 call by TCRdb cannot be tested. Germline V CDR1 and CDR2: LNHDA, SQIVND (reference sequence). The CDR3 length is 14 residues. The CDR3 sequence: CASSSQGAPYEQFF.

The CDR3 region is CASSLYPGTHYNEQFF. The rearrangement links TRBV28 to TRBJ2-1; the TCRdb D gene call, TRBD1, has no DNA to confirm it. The CDR3 spans 16 residues. The V gene's germline CDR1 is MDHEN and CDR2 SYDVKM. Based on the CDR3 plus reference TRBV28 and TRBJ2-1, the full variable domain is DVKVTQSSRYLVKRTGEKVFLECVQDMDHENMFWYRQDPGLGLRLIYFSYDVKMKEKGDIPEGYSVSREKKERFSLILESASTNQTSMYLCASSLYPGTHYNEQFFGPGTRLTVL.

This chain's CDR3 is CASRSGPWTGGYSGANVLTF. The chain couples TRBV28 to TRBJ2-6; TCRdb calls TRBD1, which cannot be checked without DNA. This CDR3 comprises 20 residues. Germline-derived CDR1 and CDR2 are MDHEN and SYDVKM.

The chain recombines TRBV2 with TRBJ2-3; TCRdb indicates TRBD2, and absent DNA this call remains unverified. The germline gives CDR1 SNHLY, CDR2 FYNNEI. The CDR3 spans 15 residues. CDR3 protein: CASSAERGSTDTQYF.

This chain uses TRBV23-1 with TRBJ2-5; without DNA, the TCRdb call of TRBD2 cannot be checked. TRBV23-1 is treated as an ORF (open reading frame) with a function not yet certain. There are 18 residues in the CDR3. CDR3 loop: CASSQSLRARKSQETQYF.

CDR3 loop: CASSLAGGGAYNEQFF. The gene calls are TRBV5-1 and TRBJ2-1; TCRdb picks TRBD2, but there is no DNA to check that call. Germline loops: CDR1 SGHRS, CDR2 YFSETQ. CDR3 length equals 16 residues.

The chain is built from TRBV29-1 and TRBJ2-4. The CDR3 contains 13 residues. CDR1 is SQVTM and CDR2 is ANQGSEA in the germline V gene. The CDR3 region is CSVVVVPKNIQYF.

The chain uses TRBV6-5 and TRBJ2-7; the TCRdb call, TRBD1, lacks DNA for checking. Germline V gives CDR1 MNHEY, CDR2 SVGAGI. The CDR3 runs to 15 residues. The CDR3 sequence is CASSLRQGAESEQYF.

The chain links TRBV24-1 to TRBJ2-7. Germline lookup yields CDR1 KGHDR and CDR2 SFDVKD. The CDR3 extends over 15 amino acids. CDR3 residues: CATSGMRRGSYEQYF.

CDR3: CSAHSRLGTSGASTDTQYF. The chain has TRBV20-1 and TRBJ2-3; TCRdb gives TRBD2 as the D gene, but with no DNA this cannot be confirmed. In germline, CDR1 is DFQATT, CDR2 SNEGSKA (reference sequence). The CDR3 is 19 residues long.

The chain couples TRBV6-1 to TRBJ1-5; absent DNA, TCRdb's TRBD1 call cannot be checked. This CDR3 comprises 15 residues. Germline CDR1 MNHNS, CDR2 SASEGT. The CDR3 is CASSPRQGSNQPQHF.

The chain recombines TRBV5-1 with TRBJ2-1; as DNA is missing, the TRBD1 call by TCRdb cannot be tested. Germline V lookup: CDR1 SGHRS, CDR2 YFSETQ. The CDR3 contains 12 residues. CDR3 sequence: CASSGGLNEQFF.

The chain links TRBV28 to TRBJ2-5; TCRdb's D call, TRBD2, is unchecked because there is no DNA. The CDR3 loop spans 18 amino acids. CDR1 is MDHEN, CDR2 SYDVKM, per germline. The CDR3 reads CASSFEGVTSGGIGTQYF.

This chain joins TRBV18 and TRBJ2-1; TCRdb's assignment of TRBD2 cannot be checked, as there is no DNA. Germline CDR1 and CDR2: KGHSH and LQKENI. The CDR3 runs to 17 residues. The chain's CDR3 is CASSRTSGGASYNEQFF.

The genes are TRBV6-1 and TRBJ1-5; as DNA is missing, the TRBD1 call by TCRdb cannot be tested. The CDR3 has 16 residues. Germline CDR1 is MNHNS and CDR2 is SASEGT. CDR3 amino acids: CASIDQLAGTNQPQHF.

The V gene is TRBV6-1, the J gene TRBJ2-2; as DNA is missing, the TRBD1 call by TCRdb cannot be tested. The CDR3 length is 15 residues. Per the germline V gene, CDR1 is MNHNS and CDR2 is SASEGT. Here the CDR3 reads CASSPRQSYTGELFF.

The chain is built from TRBV12-3 or TRBV12-4 and TRBJ2-1; TCRdb names TRBD2, which stays unverified in the absence of DNA. CDR3 length equals 15 residues. The CDR3 protein is CASSPRLAAMIEQFF.